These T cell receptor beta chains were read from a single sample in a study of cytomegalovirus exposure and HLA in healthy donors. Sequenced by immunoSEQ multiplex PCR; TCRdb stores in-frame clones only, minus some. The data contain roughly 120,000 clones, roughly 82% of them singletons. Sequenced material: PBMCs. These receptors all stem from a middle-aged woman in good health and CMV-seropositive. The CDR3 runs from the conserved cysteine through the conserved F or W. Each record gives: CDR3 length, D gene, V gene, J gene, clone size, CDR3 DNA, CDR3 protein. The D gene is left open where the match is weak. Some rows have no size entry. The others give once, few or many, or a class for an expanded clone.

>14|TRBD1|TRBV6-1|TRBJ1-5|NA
TGTGCCAGCAGGAGGGGACAGGCCAGTCAGCCCCAGCATTTT
CASRRGQASQPQHF
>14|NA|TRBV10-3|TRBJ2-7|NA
TGTGCCATCAGCAAAGGGGGAGCGCACTACGAGCAGTACTTC
CAISKGGAHYEQYF
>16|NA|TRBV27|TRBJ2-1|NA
TGTGCCAGCAGCCCACCCGAGGGAGTTTACTACAATGAGCAGTTCTTC
CASSPPEGVYYNEQFF
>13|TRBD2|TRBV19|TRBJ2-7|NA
TGTGCCAGTAGTCCGCGGGGGGCCTACGAGCAGTACTTC
CASSPRGAYEQYF
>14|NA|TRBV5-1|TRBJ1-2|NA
TGCGCCAGCAGCTTGGATAGTTATTCATATGGCTACACCTTC
CASSLDSYSYGYTF
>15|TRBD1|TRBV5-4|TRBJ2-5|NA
TGTGCCAGCAGCTACCGACAGGGGGCGCAGGAGACCCAGTACTTC
CASSYRQGAQETQYF
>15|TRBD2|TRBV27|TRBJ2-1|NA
TGTGCCAGCAGTCCTGGACTAGCGGGAGTTTATGAGCAGTTCTTC
CASSPGLAGVYEQFF
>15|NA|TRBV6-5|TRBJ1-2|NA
TGTGCCAGCAGTTACCCCATGGCAGGCAGCTATGGCTACACCTTC
CASSYPMAGSYGYTF
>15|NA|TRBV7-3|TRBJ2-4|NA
TGTGCCAGCAGCCCGGGACTTCTAGCCAAAAACATTCAGTACTTC
CASSPGLLAKNIQYF
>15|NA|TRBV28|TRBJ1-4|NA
TGTGCCAGCAGTTCCCCCGGGACAACTAATGAAAAACTGTTTTTT
CASSSPGTTNEKLFF
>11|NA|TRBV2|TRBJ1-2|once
TGTGCCAGCAGGTTAGAGTATGGCTACACCTTC
CASRLEYGYTF
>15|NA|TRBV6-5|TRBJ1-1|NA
TGTGCCAGCAGATTAAATACAGGGTCGAACACTGAAGCTTTCTTT
CASRLNTGSNTEAFF
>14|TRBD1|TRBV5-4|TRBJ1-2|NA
TGTGCCAGCAGCTTGGGACAGGGGGAGAGGGGCTACACCTTC
CASSLGQGERGYTF
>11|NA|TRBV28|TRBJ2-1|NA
TGTGCCAGCATGCAAGGACTGCTCCCTTTCTTC
CASMQGLLPFF
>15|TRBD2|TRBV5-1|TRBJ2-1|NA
TGCGCCAGCAGCACCGGAGGTAGCGGGAGGGATGAGCAGTTCTTC
CASSTGGSGRDEQFF
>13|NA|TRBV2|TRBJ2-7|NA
TGTGCCAGCAGTTCCGGGGGAGCCTACGAGCAGTACTTC
CASSSGGAYEQYF
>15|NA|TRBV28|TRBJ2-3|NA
TGTGCCAGCCCGCCTAGCGCGACTAGCACAGATACGCAGTATTTT
CASPPSATSTDTQYF
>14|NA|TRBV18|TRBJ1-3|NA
TGTGCCAGCTCACCACTAGGAGATGGAAACACCATATATTTT
CASSPLGDGNTIYF